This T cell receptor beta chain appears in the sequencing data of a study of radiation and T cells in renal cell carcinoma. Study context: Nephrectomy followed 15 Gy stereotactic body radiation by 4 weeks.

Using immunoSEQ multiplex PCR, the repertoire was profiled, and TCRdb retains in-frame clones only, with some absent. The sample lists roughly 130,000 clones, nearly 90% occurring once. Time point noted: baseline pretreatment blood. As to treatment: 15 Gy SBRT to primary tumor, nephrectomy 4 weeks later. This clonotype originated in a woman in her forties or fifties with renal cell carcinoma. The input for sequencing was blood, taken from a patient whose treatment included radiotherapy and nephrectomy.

The CDR3, as DNA: TGCGCCAGCAGCCGAGGACTAGCGGGGGGGCCGTCCTACAATGAGCAGTTCTTC. The encoded protein is CASSRGLAGGPSYNEQFF. The V and J genes are TRBV4-1 and TRBJ2-1; 15 positions agree with TRBD2. With 4 bases clipped from V and 1 base from J, the junction kept 5 bases outside the gene matches. Germline lookup yields CDR1 MGHRA and CDR2 YSYEKL. This CDR3 is built from 18 residues.